The following is a T cell receptor (beta chain) sequence with its context. Within the sample, other DNA sequences also encode this same CDR3. The junction had 7 bases not matched to a gene; V was cut back by 3 bases and J by 0 bases. CDR1 ENHRY and CDR2 SYGVKD come from the germline V gene. The CDR3 has 16 residues. Specified time point: blood 4 weeks post-SBRT, at nephrectomy. As for treatment: 15 Gy SBRT to primary tumor, nephrectomy 4 weeks later. This sample is drawn from a study of radiation and T cells in renal cell carcinoma. TCRdb keeps only in-frame clones here, not all; method: immunoSEQ multiplex PCR. The table lists about 62,000 clones, over 65% of them singletons, with less than 8% in the top ten.

The sequencing used blood, collected from a patient whose treatment included radiotherapy and nephrectomy. V and J are TRBV10-3 and TRBJ2-7, with 8 positions matching TRBD2. The receptor was isolated from a man between 60 and 70 years old with renal cell carcinoma. As DNA, the CDR3 is TGTGCCATCAGTGACATAGCTAGCGGGTCCTCCTACGAGCAGTACTTC. Translated, it gives CAISDIASGSSYEQYF.